Following are 5 T cell receptor beta chains from one sample sequenced in a study of T-cell reconstitution after alpha-beta-depleted transplantation in children. The authors prepared the TCRbeta library with unique molecular identifiers. TCRdb reanalysed the PCR reads using MiXCR and keeps one entry per CDR3 protein. This sample has some 530,000 distinct CDR3 sequences, with under 15% found just once. Source: PBMCs from the stem cell graft donor, taken from the stem cell graft. The receptors were gathered from a human donor who donated a stem cell graft to a child with combined immunodeficiency.

This clonotype has just a few counts. The chain couples TRBV19 to TRBJ2-7; TRBD1 or TRBD2 may be the D gene (5 bases each). V lost 3 bases to trimming and J lost 2 bases, with 11 bases between them. The CDR3 covers 14 residues. Germline V lookup: CDR1 LNHDA, CDR2 SQIVND (reference sequence). CDR3 nucleotides: TGTGCCAGTAGTATCCGCCAGGGACCCTACGAGCAGTACTTC. It codes for CASSIRQGPYEQYF. Full variable domain (outside the CDR3, taken from reference TRBV19 and TRBJ2-7): DGGITQSPKYLFRKEGQNVTLSCEQNLNHDAMYWYRQDPGQGLRLIYYSQIVNDFQKGDIAEGYSVSREKKESFPLTVTSAQKNPTAFYLCASSIRQGPYEQYFGPGTRLTVT.

The V call is TRBV20-1, the J call TRBJ2-5, with D maybe TRBD2 (6 bases). V was clipped by 3 bases and J by 5 bases, with 13 bases between them. Germline CDR1 is DFQATT and CDR2 is SNEGSKA (reference sequence). This CDR3 is built from 13 residues. In DNA form, the CDR3 reads TGCAGTGCTAGGCCAGGAGGGCGGGAGACCCAGTACTTC. It encodes CSARPGGRETQYF.

This clonotype was seen at least ten times. The CDR3 spells CSVPSGGSNEQFF. As DNA, the CDR3 is TGCAGCGTGCCTAGCGGGGGTTCCAATGAGCAGTTCTTC. The chain joins TRBV29-1 to TRBJ2-1; 10 positions agree with TRBD2. This CDR3 spans 13 amino acids. Germline CDR1 reads SQVTM; CDR2 reads ANQGSEA. Unmatched junction bases numbered 5, after V lost 6 bases and J lost 6 bases.

The chain employs TRBV5-1 and TRBJ2-1, with D perhaps matching TRBD2 (6 bases). Looked up from germline, CDR1 is SGHRS and CDR2 is YFSETQ. The ends were cut back, 3 bases at V and 4 bases at J, with 14 bases in the middle. The CDR3 is 15 residues long. As DNA, the CDR3 is TGCGCCAGCAGCTCTGGGCGGGAAAATTACAATGAGCAGTTCTTC. This gives the protein CASSSGRENYNEQFF.

This clonotype was counted only a few times. The V and J genes are TRBV20-1 and TRBJ2-3; D is undetermined. The CDR3 loop spans 12 amino acids. Germline CDR1 and CDR2: DFQATT and SNEGSKA (reference sequence). Trimming took off 1 base at V and 4 bases at J, with 6 bases between the two ends. This CDR3 reads CSARGTSDTQYF. In DNA, the CDR3 is TGCAGTGCTAGAGGGACCTCAGATACGCAGTATTTT.